Reported below is one TCR beta chain. Germline assignment: CDR1 MGHDK and CDR2 SYGVNS. Trimming left V 8 bases short and J 1 base short, with 14 bases between. This CDR3 is built from 14 residues. The sample comes from a study of CD8 T cells in Susac syndrome. Random hexamers primed reverse transcription of about 0.5 to 1 ug RNA. One entry per CDR3 protein, called by TCRdb with MiXCR from the immunoSEQ multiplex PCR reads. The sample contains about 190,000 distinct CDR3 sequences, roughly 94% of which appear only once. The chain joins TRBV25-1 to TRBJ2-5, with D perhaps matching TRBD1 (5 bases). Sample: CD8+ T cells from PBMCs. This receptor was identified in a human donor with Susac syndrome. The DNA for the CDR3 is TGTGCCAGCGGGCCGACAGAGACCCAAGAGACCCAGTACTTC. The encoded protein is CASGPTETQETQYF. The whole variable domain, remainder taken from reference TRBV25-1 and TRBJ2-5, is EADIYQTPRYLVIGTGKKITLECSQTMGHDKMYWYQQDPGMELHLIHYSYGVNSTEKGDLSSESTVSRIRTEHFPLTLESARPSHTSQYLCASGPTETQETQYFGPGTRLLVL.